This T cell receptor (beta chain) was obtained from a study of T-cell reconstitution after alpha-beta-depleted transplantation in children. General study findings and limits: One year post-transplant, T-cell counts and diversity were largely derived from T cells produced anew. About two months after transplant, alpha-beta T cells reportedly came from several hundred expanded graft clones.

A word on this clonotype: What it binds is unknown.

The CDR3 sequence is 12 residues long. Trimming took off 6 bases at V and 2 bases at J, with 10 bases between the two ends. CDR1 DFQATT and CDR2 SNEGSKA come from the germline V gene (reference sequence). Unique molecular identifiers were incorporated during preparation of the TCRbeta library. TCRdb reprocessed the PCR reads via MiXCR and lists one record per CDR3 protein. This table holds 900,000 or so distinct CDR3 sequences, approximately 15% found once. This chain links TRBV20-1 with TRBJ2-5; possible D gene TRBD2, 7 bases. This sample comprised PBMCs, mostly from graft donor cells, obtained 360 days after TCRalphabeta/CD19-depleted stem cell transplant. The receptor was derived from a male patient between 10 and 17 years old who had a stem cell transplant for acute lymphoblastic leukemia, so the T cells may come from the graft donor. The CDR3 DNA is TGCAGTGCAGGGGGACTACAAGAGACCCAGTACTTC. Residues: CSAGGLQETQYF.